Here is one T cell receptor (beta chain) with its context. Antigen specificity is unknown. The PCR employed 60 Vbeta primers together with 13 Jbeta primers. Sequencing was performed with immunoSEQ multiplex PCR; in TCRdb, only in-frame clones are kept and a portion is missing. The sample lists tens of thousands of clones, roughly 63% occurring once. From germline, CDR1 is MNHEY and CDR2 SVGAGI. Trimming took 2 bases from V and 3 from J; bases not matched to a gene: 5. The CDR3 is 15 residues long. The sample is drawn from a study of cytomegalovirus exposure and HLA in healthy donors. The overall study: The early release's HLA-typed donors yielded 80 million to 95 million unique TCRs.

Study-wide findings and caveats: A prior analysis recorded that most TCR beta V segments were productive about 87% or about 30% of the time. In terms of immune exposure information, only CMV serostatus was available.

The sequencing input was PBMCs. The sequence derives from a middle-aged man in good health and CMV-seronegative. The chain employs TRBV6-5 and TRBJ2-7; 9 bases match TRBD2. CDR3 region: CASSYPLAGNYEQYF. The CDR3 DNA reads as TGTGCCAGCAGTTACCCCCTAGCGGGAAACTACGAGCAGTACTTC.